These 10 T cell receptor beta chains were all obtained from the same sample, sequenced in a study of T cells in Graves' hyperthyroidism and ophthalmopathy. It was RNA transcripts that yielded the amplified TCR beta CDR3 regions. First-round RT-PCR targeting the TCR CDR3 was performed with the HTBI primer set. TCRdb re-derived calls from the multiplex PCR reads in MiXCR, one entry per CDR3 protein. The sample carries under 450,000 distinct CDR3 sequences, approximately 14% recorded once. The sequenced material came from blood. These receptors originate from a woman under 30 with Graves' hyperthyroidism.

The V call is TRBV29-1, the J call TRBJ1-2; D is possibly TRBD1 (6 bases). The CDR3 runs 12 residues. Trimming left V 6 bases short and J 2 bases short, with 10 bases between. The germline V gene encodes CDR1 SQVTM and CDR2 ANQGSEA. The CDR3 DNA follows: TGCAGCGTCCAGGGGAGGAACTATGGCTACACCTTC. Its translation: CSVQGRNYGYTF.

CDR3 sequence (DNA): TGTGCCAGCAGCGCCACAGGGGGCAACAATCAGCCCCAGCATTTT. As protein: CASSATGGNNQPQHF. The chain has TRBV6-2 or TRBV6-3 and TRBJ1-5, with 9 bases fitting TRBD1. V shed 6 bases, J shed 3 bases, and the junction held 6 bases outside the gene matches. The CDR3 runs to 15 residues. The germline CDR1 and CDR2 sequences are MNHEY and SVGEGT.

The chain links TRBV4-1 to TRBJ2-6; D possibly corresponds to TRBD1 (6 bases). CDR1 is MGHRA, CDR2 YSYEKL, per germline. Trimming removed 3 bases at V and 0 bases at J, with 12 bases between. This CDR3 spans 17 amino acids. This CDR3 is CASSHRDTDSGANVLTF. CDR3 DNA: TGCGCCAGCAGCCACAGGGACACCGACTCTGGGGCCAACGTCCTGACTTTC.

This clonotype occurred many times. The V gene is TRBV6-6, the J gene TRBJ2-7; weak D call: TRBD2 (5 bases). V lost 0 bases and J lost 1, with 10 bases in between. The CDR3 contains 15 residues. Germline loops: CDR1 MNHNY, CDR2 SVGAGI (reference sequence). The CDR3 protein is CASSYSIGSSYEQYF. In DNA, the CDR3 is TGTGCCAGCAGTTACTCGATAGGGAGTTCCTACGAGCAGTACTTC.

This clonotype was seen a few times. J is TRBJ1-4 and V is TRBV5-1; maybe TRBD1 (6 bases). CDR3 length: 17 amino acids. Germline V lookup: CDR1 SGHRS, CDR2 YFSETQ. Between the trimmed V and J ends, which lost 0 bases and 0 bases, there was a span of 12 bases. CDR3 bases: TGCGCCAGCAGCTTGGATCCAGGGGTGTCAACTAATGAAAAACTGTTTTTT. This encodes CASSLDPGVSTNEKLFF.

Of note for this clonotype: Being one base from a much bigger clone, this may be a read error. V gene TRBV6-2 or TRBV6-3 combines with J gene TRBJ2-1; 9 bases are a match to TRBD1. The CDR3 is 15 amino acids. The V and J ends lost 8 bases and 9 bases, in that order; junction bases with no gene match: 14. Germline-derived CDR1 and CDR2 are MNHEY and SVGEGT. CDR3 in DNA: TGTGCCAGCGGTGACCCGGGACAGGGAAATGCTGAGCAGTTCTTC. Translated, it gives CASGDPGQGNAEQFF.

The chain employs TRBV7-9 and TRBJ1-3; D is unclear. The CDR3 runs to 15 residues. CDR1 SEHNR and CDR2 FQNEAQ come from the germline V gene (reference sequence). V was shortened by 7 bases and J by 2 bases, with 15 bases between the two germline ends. CDR3 protein: CASTNGRRPGNTIYF. The CDR3 nucleotides are TGTGCCAGCACTAACGGACGGCGCCCTGGAAACACCATATATTTT.

This clonotype was counted between two and nine times. The J gene is TRBJ1-3, the V gene TRBV20-1, with 9 bases matching TRBD1. CDR1 DFQATT and CDR2 SNEGSKA come from the germline V gene (reference sequence). The CDR3 extends over 14 amino acids. V shed 6 bases, J shed 4 bases, and the junction held 7 bases outside the gene matches. The CDR3 is CSAPDRGSGNTIYF. The CDR3, as DNA: TGCAGTGCGCCGGACAGGGGATCCGGAAACACCATATATTTT.

Ten or more counts support this clonotype. The genes are TRBV7-2 and TRBJ2-5; D remains ambiguous. The CDR3 has 13 residues. The V end was cut by 1 base, the J end by 7 bases, with 10 bases between. From germline, CDR1 is SGHTA and CDR2 FQGNSA. CDR3 protein: CASSLEGKVTQYF. CDR3 coding DNA: TGTGCCAGCAGCTTAGAGGGTAAAGTGACCCAGTACTTC.

This clonotype has ten or more counts. The CDR3 protein is CASSFTGIHQPQHF. The CDR3 DNA reads TGTGCCAGCAGTTTTACAGGGATCCATCAGCCCCAGCATTTT. The chain links TRBV12-3 or TRBV12-4 to TRBJ1-5, with a possible D match to TRBD1 (6 bases). The CDR3 sequence is 14 residues long. V was trimmed by 3 bases and J by 5 bases, leaving 11 bases between them.